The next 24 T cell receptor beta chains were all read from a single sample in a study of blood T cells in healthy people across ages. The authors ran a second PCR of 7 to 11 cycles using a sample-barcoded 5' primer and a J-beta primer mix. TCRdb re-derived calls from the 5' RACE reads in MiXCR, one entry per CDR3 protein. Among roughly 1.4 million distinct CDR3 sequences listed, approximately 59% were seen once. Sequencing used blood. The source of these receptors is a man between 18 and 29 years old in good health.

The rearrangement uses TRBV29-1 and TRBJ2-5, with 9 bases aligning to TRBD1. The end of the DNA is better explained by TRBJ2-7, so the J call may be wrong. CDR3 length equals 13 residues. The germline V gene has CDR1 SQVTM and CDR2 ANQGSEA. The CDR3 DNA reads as TGCAGCGCTAAAGGACAGGGGATAGGCGAGCAGTACTTC. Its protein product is CSAKGQGIGEQYF.

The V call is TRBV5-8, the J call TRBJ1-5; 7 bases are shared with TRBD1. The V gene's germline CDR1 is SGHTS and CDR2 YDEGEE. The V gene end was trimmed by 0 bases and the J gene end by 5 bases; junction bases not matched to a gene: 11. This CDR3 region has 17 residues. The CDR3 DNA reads TGTGCCAGCAGCTTGGCCCAGGGGGGCGTCGACCATCAGCCCCAGCATTTT. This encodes CASSLAQGGVDHQPQHF.

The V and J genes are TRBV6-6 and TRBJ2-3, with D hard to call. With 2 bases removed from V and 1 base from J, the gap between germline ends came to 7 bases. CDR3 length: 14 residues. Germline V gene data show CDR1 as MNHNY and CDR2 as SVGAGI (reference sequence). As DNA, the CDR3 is TGTGCCAGCAGTTACAGACCCCGCACAGATACGCAGTATTTT. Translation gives CASSYRPRTDTQYF.

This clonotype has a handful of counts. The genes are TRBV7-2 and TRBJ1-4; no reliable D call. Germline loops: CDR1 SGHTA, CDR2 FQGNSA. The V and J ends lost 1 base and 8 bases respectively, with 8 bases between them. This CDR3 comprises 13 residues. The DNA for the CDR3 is TGTGCCAGCAGCTTAGTTGGCAGAGAAAAACTGTTTTTT. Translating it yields CASSLVGREKLFF.

In DNA, the CDR3 is TGCGCCAGCAGCCAAGAAGTGGGGGAACTTAACATTCAGTACTTC. This encodes CASSQEVGELNIQYF. The chain links TRBV4-1 to TRBJ2-4; D tentatively fits TRBD1 or TRBD2 (5 bases each). This CDR3 contains 15 residues. V was cut by 0 bases and J by 7 bases, with 13 bases left in between. Germline V lookup: CDR1 MGHRA, CDR2 YSYEKL.

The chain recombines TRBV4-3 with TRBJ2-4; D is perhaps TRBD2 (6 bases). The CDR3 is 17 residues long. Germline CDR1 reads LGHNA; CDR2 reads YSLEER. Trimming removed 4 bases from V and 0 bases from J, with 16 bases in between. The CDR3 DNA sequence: TGCGCCAGCAGCCGGGACTTGGGTTGGGAAGCCAAAAACATTCAGTACTTC. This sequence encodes CASSRDLGWEAKNIQYF.

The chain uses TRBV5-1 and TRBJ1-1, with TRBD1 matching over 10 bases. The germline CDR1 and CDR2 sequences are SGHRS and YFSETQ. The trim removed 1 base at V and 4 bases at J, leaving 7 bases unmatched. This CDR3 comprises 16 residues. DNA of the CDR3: TGCGCCAGCAGCTTGTCGGCTCGGACAGGGGGCACTGAAGCTTTCTTT. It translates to CASSLSARTGGTEAFF.

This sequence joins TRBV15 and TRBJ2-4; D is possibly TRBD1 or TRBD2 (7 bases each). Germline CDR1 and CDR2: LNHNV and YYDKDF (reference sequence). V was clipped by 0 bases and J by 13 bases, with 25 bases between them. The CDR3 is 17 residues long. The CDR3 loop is CATSRDRSGGDWNEQYF. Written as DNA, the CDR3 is TGTGCCACCAGCAGAGATCGGTCAGGGGGGGATTGGAATGAGCAGTACTTC.

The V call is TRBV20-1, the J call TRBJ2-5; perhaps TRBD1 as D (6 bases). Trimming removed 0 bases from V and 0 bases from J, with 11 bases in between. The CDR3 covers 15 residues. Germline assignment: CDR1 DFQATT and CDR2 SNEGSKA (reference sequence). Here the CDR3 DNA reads TGCAGTGCTAGAGAATCACACAGGGACCAAGAGACCCAGTACTTC. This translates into CSARESHRDQETQYF.

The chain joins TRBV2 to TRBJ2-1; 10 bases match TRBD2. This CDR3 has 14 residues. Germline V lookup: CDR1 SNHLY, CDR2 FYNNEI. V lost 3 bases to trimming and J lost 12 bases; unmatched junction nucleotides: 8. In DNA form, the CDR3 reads TGTGCCAGCAGTGAGGTGGCGACTAGCGGGCGGCAGTTCTTC. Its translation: CASSEVATSGRQFF.

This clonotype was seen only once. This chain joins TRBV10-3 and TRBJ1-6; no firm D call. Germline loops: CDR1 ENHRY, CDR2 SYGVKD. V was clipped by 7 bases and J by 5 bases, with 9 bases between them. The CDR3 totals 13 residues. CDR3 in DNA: TGTGCCATCAAGAATTTAGATAATTCACCCCTCCACTTT. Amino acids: CAIKNLDNSPLHF.

The CDR3, as DNA: TGTGCCAGCAGCGTAAGCACTAGCGGAGAGACCCAGTACTTC. It codes for CASSVSTSGETQYF. This chain uses TRBV9 with TRBJ2-5; TRBD2 aligns across 8 bases. The CDR3 is 14 residues long. CDR1 SGDLS and CDR2 YYNGEE come from the germline V gene. With V trimmed by 1 base and J by 4 bases, 3 bases remained unmatched.

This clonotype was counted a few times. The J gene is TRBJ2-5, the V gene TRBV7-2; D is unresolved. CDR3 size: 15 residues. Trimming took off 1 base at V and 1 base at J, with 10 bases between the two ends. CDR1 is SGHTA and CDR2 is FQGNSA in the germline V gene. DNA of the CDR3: TGTGCCAGCAGCTTAGTGGCCGGCCTCCAAGAGACCCAGTACTTC. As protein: CASSLVAGLQETQYF.

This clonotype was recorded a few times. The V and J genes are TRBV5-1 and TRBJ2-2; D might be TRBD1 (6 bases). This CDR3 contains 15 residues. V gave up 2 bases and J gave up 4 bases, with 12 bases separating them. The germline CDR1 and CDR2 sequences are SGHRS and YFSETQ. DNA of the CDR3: TGCGCCAGCAGCTTTCAGGGGCGTAGCACCGGGGAGCTGTTTTTT. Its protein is CASSFQGRSTGELFF.

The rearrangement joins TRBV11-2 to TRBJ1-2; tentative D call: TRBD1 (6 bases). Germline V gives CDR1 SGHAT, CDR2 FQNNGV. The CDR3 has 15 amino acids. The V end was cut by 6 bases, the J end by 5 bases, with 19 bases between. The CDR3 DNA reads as TGTGCCAGCAGACCGCATGTTCGGGGGCATTATGGCTACACCTTC. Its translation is CASRPHVRGHYGYTF. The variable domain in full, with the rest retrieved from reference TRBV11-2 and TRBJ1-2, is EAGVAQSPRYKIIEKRQSVAFWCNPISGHATLYWYQQILGQGPKLLIQFQNNGVVDDSQLPKDRFSAERLKGVDSTLKIQPAKLEDSAVYLCASRPHVRGHYGYTFGSGTRLTVV.

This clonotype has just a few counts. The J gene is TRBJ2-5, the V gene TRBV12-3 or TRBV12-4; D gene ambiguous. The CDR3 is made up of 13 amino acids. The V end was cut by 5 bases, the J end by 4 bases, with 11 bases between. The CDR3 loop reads CASSTPIPETQYF. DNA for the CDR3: TGTGCCAGCAGTACGCCCATCCCAGAGACCCAGTACTTC.

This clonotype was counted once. This CDR3 reads CASSRTGNPVGTDTQYF. The CDR3 nucleotides are TGTGCCAGCAGCCGTACAGGGAACCCTGTGGGCACAGATACGCAGTATTTT. This sequence joins TRBV6-6 and TRBJ2-3; possibly TRBD1 for D (6 bases). Trimming removed 6 bases from V and 1 base from J, with 20 bases in between. The CDR3 is made up of 17 amino acids. Looked up from germline, CDR1 is MNHNY and CDR2 is SVGAGI (reference sequence).

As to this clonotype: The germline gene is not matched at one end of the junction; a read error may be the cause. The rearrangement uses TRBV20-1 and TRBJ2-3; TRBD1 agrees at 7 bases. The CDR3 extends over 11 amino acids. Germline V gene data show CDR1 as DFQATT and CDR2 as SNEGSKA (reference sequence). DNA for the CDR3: TGCAGCGCTAGCAACAGGGGAACGCAGTATTTT. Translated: CSASNRGTQYF.

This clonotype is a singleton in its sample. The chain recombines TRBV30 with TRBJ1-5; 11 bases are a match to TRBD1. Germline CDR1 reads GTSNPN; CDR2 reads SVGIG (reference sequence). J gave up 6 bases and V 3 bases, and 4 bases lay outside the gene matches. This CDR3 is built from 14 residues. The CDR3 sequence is CAWSPGQGVQPQHF. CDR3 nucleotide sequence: TGTGCCTGGAGCCCGGGACAGGGGGTTCAGCCCCAGCATTTT.

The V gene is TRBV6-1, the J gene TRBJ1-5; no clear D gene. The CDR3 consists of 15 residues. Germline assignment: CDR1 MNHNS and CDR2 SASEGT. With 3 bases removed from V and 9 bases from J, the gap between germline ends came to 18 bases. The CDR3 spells CASSDAGTSGWPQHF. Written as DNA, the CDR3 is TGTGCCAGCAGTGACGCCGGTACGTCGGGGTGGCCCCAGCATTTT.

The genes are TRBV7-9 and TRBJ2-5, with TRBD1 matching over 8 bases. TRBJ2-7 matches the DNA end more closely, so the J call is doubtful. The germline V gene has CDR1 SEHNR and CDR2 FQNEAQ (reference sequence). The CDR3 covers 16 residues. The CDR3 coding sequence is TGTGCCAGCAGCCGTGAGACCGTACAGGGGGGCTACGAGCAGTACTTC. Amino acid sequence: CASSRETVQGGYEQYF.

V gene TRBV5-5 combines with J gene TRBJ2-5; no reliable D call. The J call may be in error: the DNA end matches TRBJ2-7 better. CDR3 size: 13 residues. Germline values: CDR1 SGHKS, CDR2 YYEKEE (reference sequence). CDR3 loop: CASSSEGLYEQYF. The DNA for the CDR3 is TGTGCCAGCAGCTCCGAAGGGCTCTACGAGCAGTACTTC.

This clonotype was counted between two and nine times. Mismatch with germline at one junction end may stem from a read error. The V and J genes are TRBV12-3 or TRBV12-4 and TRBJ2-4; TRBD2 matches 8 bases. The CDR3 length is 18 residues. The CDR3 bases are TGCGCCAGCAGTCCTGGACTAGCCCGGATCCAATTCCCAAACATTCAGTACTTC. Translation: CASSPGLARIQFPNIQYF.

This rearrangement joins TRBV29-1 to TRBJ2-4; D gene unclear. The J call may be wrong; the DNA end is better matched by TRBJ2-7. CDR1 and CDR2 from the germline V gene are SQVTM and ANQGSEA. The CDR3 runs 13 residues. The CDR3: CSVLTPPTNEQYF. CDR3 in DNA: TGCAGCGTTCTTACGCCCCCGACCAACGAGCAGTACTTC.